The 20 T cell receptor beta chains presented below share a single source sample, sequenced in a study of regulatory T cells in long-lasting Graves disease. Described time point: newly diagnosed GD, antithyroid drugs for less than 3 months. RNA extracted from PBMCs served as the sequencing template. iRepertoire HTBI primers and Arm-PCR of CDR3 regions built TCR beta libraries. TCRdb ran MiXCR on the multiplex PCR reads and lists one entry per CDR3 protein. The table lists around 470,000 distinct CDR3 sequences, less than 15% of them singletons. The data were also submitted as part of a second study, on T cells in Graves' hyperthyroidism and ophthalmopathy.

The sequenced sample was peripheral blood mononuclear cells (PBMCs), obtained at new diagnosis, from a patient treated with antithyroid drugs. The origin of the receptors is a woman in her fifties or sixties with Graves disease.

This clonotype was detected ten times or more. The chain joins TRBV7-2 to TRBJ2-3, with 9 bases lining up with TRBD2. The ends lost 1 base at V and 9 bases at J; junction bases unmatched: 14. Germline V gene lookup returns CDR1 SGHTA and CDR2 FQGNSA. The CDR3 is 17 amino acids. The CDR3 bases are TGTGCCAGCAGCTTAGTCGGTAGCGGGAGTGGCCTAGACACGCAGTATTTT. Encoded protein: CASSLVGSGSGLDTQYF.

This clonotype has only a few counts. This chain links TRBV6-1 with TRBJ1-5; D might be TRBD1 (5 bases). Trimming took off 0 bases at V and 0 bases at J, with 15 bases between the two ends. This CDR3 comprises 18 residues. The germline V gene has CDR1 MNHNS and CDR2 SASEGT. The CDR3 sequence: CASSEARGGGYSNQPQHF. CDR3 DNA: TGTGCCAGCAGTGAAGCGCGGGGGGGGGGTTATAGCAATCAGCCCCAGCATTTT.

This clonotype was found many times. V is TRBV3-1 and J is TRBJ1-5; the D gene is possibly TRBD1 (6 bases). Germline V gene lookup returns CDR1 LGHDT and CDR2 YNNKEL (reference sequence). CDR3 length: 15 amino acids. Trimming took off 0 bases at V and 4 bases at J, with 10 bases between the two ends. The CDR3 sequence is CASSQDPGQNQPQHF. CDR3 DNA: TGTGCCAGCAGCCAAGATCCGGGACAAAATCAGCCCCAGCATTTT.

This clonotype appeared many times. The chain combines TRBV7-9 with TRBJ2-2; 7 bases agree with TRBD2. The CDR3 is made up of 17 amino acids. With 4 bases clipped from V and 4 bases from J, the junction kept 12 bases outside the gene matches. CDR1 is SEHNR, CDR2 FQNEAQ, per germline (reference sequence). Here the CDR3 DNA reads TGTGCCAGCAGCTCCCTTCTGGCGGGAGAGGTCACCGGGGAGCTGTTTTTT. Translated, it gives CASSSLLAGEVTGELFF.

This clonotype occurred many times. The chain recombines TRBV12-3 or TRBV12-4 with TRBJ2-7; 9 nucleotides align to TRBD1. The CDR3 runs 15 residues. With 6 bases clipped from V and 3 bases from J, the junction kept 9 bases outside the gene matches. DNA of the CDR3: TGTGCCAGCAGACGACAACCGGGACAGGGCTACGAGCAGTACTTC. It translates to CASRRQPGQGYEQYF.

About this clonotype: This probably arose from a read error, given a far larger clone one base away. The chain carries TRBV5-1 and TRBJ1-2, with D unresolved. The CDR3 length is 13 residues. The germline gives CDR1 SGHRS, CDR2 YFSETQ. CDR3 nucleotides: TGTGCCAGCAGCCCGACCCCTAGCTATGGCTACACCTTC. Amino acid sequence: CASSPTPSYGYTF.

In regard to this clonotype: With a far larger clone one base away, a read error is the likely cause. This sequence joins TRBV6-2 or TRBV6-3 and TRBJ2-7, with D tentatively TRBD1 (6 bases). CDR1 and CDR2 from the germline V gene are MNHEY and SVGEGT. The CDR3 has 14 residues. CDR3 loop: CASSYGQSSYDQYF. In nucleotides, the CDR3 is TGTGCCAGCAGTTATGGACAGAGCTCCTACGATCAGTACTTC.

Written as DNA, the CDR3 is TGTGCCAGCAGCTTAGAACAAAAAGGGTACGAGCAGTACTTC. Translated, it gives CASSLEQKGYEQYF. The chain couples TRBV7-9 to TRBJ2-7; no clear D. V lost 1 base, J lost 4 bases, and 11 bases lay in between. The CDR3 totals 14 residues. Germline V gene lookup returns CDR1 SEHNR and CDR2 FQNEAQ (reference sequence).

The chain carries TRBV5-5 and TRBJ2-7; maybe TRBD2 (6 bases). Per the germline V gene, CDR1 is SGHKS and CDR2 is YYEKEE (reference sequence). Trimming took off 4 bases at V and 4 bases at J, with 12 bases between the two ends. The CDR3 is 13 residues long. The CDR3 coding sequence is TGTGCCAGCAGCCCAATGGGGGGATACGAGCAGTACTTC. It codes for CASSPMGGYEQYF.

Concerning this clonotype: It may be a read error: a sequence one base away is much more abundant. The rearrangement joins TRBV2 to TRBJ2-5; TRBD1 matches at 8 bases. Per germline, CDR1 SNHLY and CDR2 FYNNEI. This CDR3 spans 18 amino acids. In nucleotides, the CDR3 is TGTGCCAGCAGTGAAGCAGGGGCAGGGGGCGGCCACCAAGAGGCCCAGTACTTC. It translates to CASSEAGAGGGHQEAQYF.

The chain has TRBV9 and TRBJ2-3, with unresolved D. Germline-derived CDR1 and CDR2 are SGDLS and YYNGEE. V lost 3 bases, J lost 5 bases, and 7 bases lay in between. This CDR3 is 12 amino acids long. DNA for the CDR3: TGTGCCAGCAGCGGAATAAAAGATACGCAGTATTTT. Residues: CASSGIKDTQYF. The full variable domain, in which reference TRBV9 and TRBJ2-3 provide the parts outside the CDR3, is DSGVTQTPKHLITATGQRVTLRCSPRSGDLSVYWYQQSLDQGLQFLIQYYNGEERAKGNILERFSAQQFPDLHSELNLSSLELGDSALYFCASSGIKDTQYFGPGTRLTVL.

The CDR3 sequence: CASRETGTSGSWETQYF. The DNA for the CDR3 is TGTGCCAGCAGGGAAACCGGGACTAGCGGGAGTTGGGAGACCCAGTACTTC. This chain connects TRBV2 to TRBJ2-5, with TRBD2 matching 14 bases. Trimming at V came to 6 bases and at J to 5 bases, leaving 11 bases not matched to a gene. CDR1 is SNHLY, CDR2 FYNNEI, per germline. This CDR3 has 17 residues.

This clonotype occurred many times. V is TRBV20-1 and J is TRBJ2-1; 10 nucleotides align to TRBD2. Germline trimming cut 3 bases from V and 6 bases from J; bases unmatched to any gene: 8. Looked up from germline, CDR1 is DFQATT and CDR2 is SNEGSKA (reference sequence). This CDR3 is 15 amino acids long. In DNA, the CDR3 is TGCAGTGCTAGTACCTCTCTAGCGGGAGCCAATGAGCAGTTCTTC. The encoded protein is CSASTSLAGANEQFF.

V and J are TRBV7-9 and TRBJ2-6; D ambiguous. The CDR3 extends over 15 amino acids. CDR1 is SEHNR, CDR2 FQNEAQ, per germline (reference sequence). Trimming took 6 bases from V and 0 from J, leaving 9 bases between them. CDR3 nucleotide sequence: TGTGCCAGCAGTCCCCCGAGCTCTGGGGCCAACGTCCTGACTTTC. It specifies CASSPPSSGANVLTF.

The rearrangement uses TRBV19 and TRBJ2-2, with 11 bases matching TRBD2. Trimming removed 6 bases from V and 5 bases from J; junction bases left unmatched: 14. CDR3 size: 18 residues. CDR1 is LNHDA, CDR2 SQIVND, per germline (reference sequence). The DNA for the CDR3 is TGTGCCAGTAGACGGGGGGGACTAGCGGATTTAAAAACCGGGGAGCTGTTTTTT. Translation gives CASRRGGLADLKTGELFF.

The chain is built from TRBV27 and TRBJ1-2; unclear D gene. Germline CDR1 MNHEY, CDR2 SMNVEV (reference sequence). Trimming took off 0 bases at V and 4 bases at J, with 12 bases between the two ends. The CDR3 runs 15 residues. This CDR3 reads CASSLSAPDGYGYTF. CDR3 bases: TGTGCCAGCAGTTTATCGGCCCCCGACGGCTATGGCTACACCTTC.

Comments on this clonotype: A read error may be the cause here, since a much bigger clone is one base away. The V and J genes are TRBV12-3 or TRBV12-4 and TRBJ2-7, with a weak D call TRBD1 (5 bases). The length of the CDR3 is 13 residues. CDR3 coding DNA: TGTGCCAGCACCCCTGACAGCTCCTACGAGCAGTGCTTC. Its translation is CASTPDSSYEQCF.

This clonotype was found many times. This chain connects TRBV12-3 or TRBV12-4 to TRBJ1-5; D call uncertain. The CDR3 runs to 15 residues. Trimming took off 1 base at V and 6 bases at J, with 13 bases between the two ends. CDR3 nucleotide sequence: TGTGCCAGCAGTTTAGAACTACCTGCTAGTCAGCCCCAGCATTTT. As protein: CASSLELPASQPQHF.

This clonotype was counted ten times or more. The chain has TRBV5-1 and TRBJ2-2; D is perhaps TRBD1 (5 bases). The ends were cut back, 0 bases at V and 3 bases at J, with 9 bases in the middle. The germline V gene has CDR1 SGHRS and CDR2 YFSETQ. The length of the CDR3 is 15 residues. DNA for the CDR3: TGCGCCAGCAGCTTGGCCGTCAGGGACACCGGGGAGCTGTTTTTT. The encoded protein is CASSLAVRDTGELFF.

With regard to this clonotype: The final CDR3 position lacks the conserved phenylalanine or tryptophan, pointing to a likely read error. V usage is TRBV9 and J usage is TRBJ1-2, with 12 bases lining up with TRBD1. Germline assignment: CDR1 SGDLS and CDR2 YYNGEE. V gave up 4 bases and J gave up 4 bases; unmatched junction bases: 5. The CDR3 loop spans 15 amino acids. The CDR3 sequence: CASSLAGQGAYGYTL. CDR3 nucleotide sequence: TGTGCCAGCAGCTTGGCGGGACAGGGGGCCTATGGCTACACCCTC.